Listed below are T cell receptor beta chains from one sample, sequenced in a study of cytomegalovirus exposure and HLA in healthy donors. Libraries were prepared by immunoSEQ multiplex PCR; TCRdb keeps only in-frame clonotypes and omits some of them. Of about 180,000 clones in the sample, about two thirds were seen once. The sequenced sample consisted of PBMCs. Source of these receptors: a human donor in good health. The CDR3 runs from the conserved cysteine through the conserved F or W. Fields, in order: J gene, V gene, CDR3 protein.

>TRBJ2-3|TRBV15
CATSRDLRGTDTQYF
>TRBJ1-2|TRBV27
CASSLDSSYGYTF
>TRBJ1-2|TRBV7-3
CASSSNRGSSGYTF
>TRBJ1-1|TRBV7-3
CASSPSGEVGTEAFF
>TRBJ2-3|TRBV6-1
CASSEVLAGEISDTQYF
>TRBJ2-1|TRBV5-6
CASSLLAGVVNEQFF
>TRBJ2-2|TRBV7-2
CASSLGGSSAGELFF
>TRBJ1-2|TRBV5-4
CASTDRRKEGYTF
>TRBJ2-1|TRBV7-2
CASSFAGEQFF
>TRBJ1-2|TRBV13
CASSLLLEGAYGYTF
>TRBJ2-5|TRBV7-9
CASRMDSNQETQYF
>TRBJ1-1|TRBV19
CASSTTANTEAFF
>TRBJ2-3|TRBV9
CASSVGLAGGTDTQYF
>TRBJ2-7|TRBV4-3
CASSQDRQGVSYEQYF
>TRBJ1-2|TRBV7-9
CASSRQGPHTF
>TRBJ2-3|TRBV6-1
CASRDRDSRTDTQYF
>TRBJ2-7|TRBV5-1
CASSLLGQGSEQYF
>TRBJ2-7|TRBV6-1
CASSEAGISGEASYEQYF
>TRBJ2-1|TRBV9
CASSVMSGGQYNEQFF
>TRBJ1-1|TRBV30
CAWSPGMNTEAFF
>TRBJ2-7|TRBV11-1
CASSLGGAGAISYEQYF
>TRBJ2-7|TRBV7-9
CSSSQDRGPYEQYF
>TRBJ2-5|TRBV10-3
CAIGPGIQETQYF